These T cell receptor beta chains were read from a single sample in a study of PD-L1 blockade in urothelial cancer. TCRdb's table, derived via immunoSEQ multiplex PCR, lists solely in-frame clones and lacks some. The data hold some 39,000 clones, with around 84% observed a single time. The sequencing used PBMCs, collected around atezolizumab (anti-PD-L1) treatment. Receptor source: a man in his 70s with urothelial cancer. Both conserved end residues are part of each CDR3. Fields, in order: CDR3 DNA, CDR3 protein, D gene, V gene, J gene, clone size. D genes are given only for firm matches. Clone size is given for some rows only: seen once, a few or many times, or a class if the clone is expanded.

cdr3_nt: TGCGCCAACAGCCTATCCCGAGACAGGGCGACAGATACGCAGTATTTT
cdr3_aa: CANSLSRDRATDTQYF
d_call: TRBD1
v_call: TRBV5-1
j_call: TRBJ2-3
clone_size: -

cdr3_nt: TGTGCCAGCAGCCAAGATACGGGCTCCTACGAGCAGTACTTC
cdr3_aa: CASSQDTGSYEQYF
d_call: -
v_call: TRBV14
j_call: TRBJ2-7
clone_size: -

cdr3_nt: TGTGCCAGTGACACGACAGGGGGCCAGCCCCAGCATTTT
cdr3_aa: CASDTTGGQPQHF
d_call: TRBD1
v_call: TRBV19
j_call: TRBJ1-5
clone_size: -

cdr3_nt: TGTGCCAGCTCACCAGATAGCGTAGGCGAGCAGTACTTC
cdr3_aa: CASSPDSVGEQYF
d_call: -
v_call: TRBV18
j_call: TRBJ2-7
clone_size: once

cdr3_nt: TGTGCCAGCTCGGATGGACAGCTCCGGTCAAGGTACTTC
cdr3_aa: CASSDGQLRSRYF
d_call: -
v_call: TRBV2
j_call: TRBJ2-7
clone_size: -

cdr3_nt: TGTGCCAGTATCCCTCCGGGACAGGGACGGGAAAAACTGTTTTTT
cdr3_aa: CASIPPGQGREKLFF
d_call: TRBD1
v_call: TRBV19
j_call: TRBJ1-4
clone_size: few

cdr3_nt: TGTGCCAGCAGTATGACGGAGGGGAACTCTGAAGCTTTCTTT
cdr3_aa: CASSMTEGNSEAFF
d_call: -
v_call: TRBV27
j_call: TRBJ1-1
clone_size: -

cdr3_nt: TGTGCCAGCAGCTCATACAGGGGGCGCGCAGATACGCAGTATTTT
cdr3_aa: CASSSYRGRADTQYF
d_call: TRBD1
v_call: TRBV11-2
j_call: TRBJ2-3
clone_size: -

cdr3_nt: TGCAGCGTTGAAGATCCGGGAATCCCATACGAGCAGTACTTC
cdr3_aa: CSVEDPGIPYEQYF
d_call: -
v_call: TRBV29-1
j_call: TRBJ2-7
clone_size: -

cdr3_nt: TGTGCCAGCCGGGAGTGGGTCTACAATGAGCAGTTCTTC
cdr3_aa: CASREWVYNEQFF
d_call: -
v_call: TRBV28
j_call: TRBJ2-1
clone_size: -

cdr3_nt: TGTGCCAGCAGTTTCATACAGGGGGGTGGCTACACCTTC
cdr3_aa: CASSFIQGGGYTF
d_call: TRBD1
v_call: TRBV28
j_call: TRBJ1-2
clone_size: -

cdr3_nt: TGCGCCAGCAGCCATATCTCAGGGACTAGCGGGGGAAATGAGCAGTTCTTC
cdr3_aa: CASSHISGTSGGNEQFF
d_call: TRBD2
v_call: TRBV4-1
j_call: TRBJ2-1
clone_size: -

cdr3_nt: TGCGCCAGCAGCTTGGAGTCGGGGGGTTATGGCTACACCTTC
cdr3_aa: CASSLESGGYGYTF
d_call: -
v_call: TRBV5-1
j_call: TRBJ1-2
clone_size: once

cdr3_nt: TGCGCCAGCAGTGAAAAGGGGAGGGGTAAGGGCACTGAAGCTTTCTTT
cdr3_aa: CASSEKGRGKGTEAFF
d_call: -
v_call: TRBV10-1
j_call: TRBJ1-1
clone_size: -

cdr3_nt: TGTGCCAGCAGGGTAGCGGGAGGGGTCTACAATGAGCAGTTCTTC
cdr3_aa: CASRVAGGVYNEQFF
d_call: TRBD2
v_call: TRBV2
j_call: TRBJ2-1
clone_size: once

cdr3_nt: TGCGCCAGCAGCGCGGGACTCAGGAACACAGATACGCAGTATTTT
cdr3_aa: CASSAGLRNTDTQYF
d_call: -
v_call: TRBV5-1
j_call: TRBJ2-3
clone_size: -

cdr3_nt: TGTGCCAGCAGCTGGACTAGCGGTAATAATGAGCAGTTCTTC
cdr3_aa: CASSWTSGNNEQFF
d_call: TRBD2
v_call: TRBV7-3
j_call: TRBJ2-1
clone_size: -

cdr3_nt: TGCGCCAGCAGCCAATCGGGACAGGGCACAGATACGCAGTATTTT
cdr3_aa: CASSQSGQGTDTQYF
d_call: TRBD1
v_call: TRBV4-1
j_call: TRBJ2-3
clone_size: -

cdr3_nt: TGTGCCTGGAAGCGGGACAGGGGCTGGACCGGGGAGCTGTTTTTT
cdr3_aa: CAWKRDRGWTGELFF
d_call: TRBD1
v_call: TRBV30
j_call: TRBJ2-2
clone_size: -

cdr3_nt: TGCAGCGTTTCACTAGCGGTCAGCGGGGAGCTGTTTTTT
cdr3_aa: CSVSLAVSGELFF
d_call: TRBD2
v_call: TRBV29-1
j_call: TRBJ2-2
clone_size: -

cdr3_nt: TGTGCCAGCAGCGCCCTGGGACAGGGGGCCCACGAGCAGTACTTC
cdr3_aa: CASSALGQGAHEQYF
d_call: TRBD1
v_call: TRBV9
j_call: TRBJ2-7
clone_size: -

cdr3_nt: TGTGCCAGCAGCGTCTCACCGTCCGGGACAGGGGGGGTAGATACGCAGTATTTT
cdr3_aa: CASSVSPSGTGGVDTQYF
d_call: TRBD1
v_call: TRBV9
j_call: TRBJ2-3
clone_size: -

cdr3_nt: TGTGCCAGCAGCGTGGGGGCCACAAACGAATACGAGCAGTACTTC
cdr3_aa: CASSVGATNEYEQYF
d_call: -
v_call: TRBV9
j_call: TRBJ2-7
clone_size: -

cdr3_nt: TGCGCCAGCAGCTTCGGGATCGGTGGGGCCAACGTCCTGACTTTC
cdr3_aa: CASSFGIGGANVLTF
d_call: -
v_call: TRBV5-1
j_call: TRBJ2-6
clone_size: -

cdr3_nt: TGCAGCGTGACAGGCGGAAACACTGAAGCTTTCTTT
cdr3_aa: CSVTGGNTEAFF
d_call: -
v_call: TRBV29-1
j_call: TRBJ1-1
clone_size: -